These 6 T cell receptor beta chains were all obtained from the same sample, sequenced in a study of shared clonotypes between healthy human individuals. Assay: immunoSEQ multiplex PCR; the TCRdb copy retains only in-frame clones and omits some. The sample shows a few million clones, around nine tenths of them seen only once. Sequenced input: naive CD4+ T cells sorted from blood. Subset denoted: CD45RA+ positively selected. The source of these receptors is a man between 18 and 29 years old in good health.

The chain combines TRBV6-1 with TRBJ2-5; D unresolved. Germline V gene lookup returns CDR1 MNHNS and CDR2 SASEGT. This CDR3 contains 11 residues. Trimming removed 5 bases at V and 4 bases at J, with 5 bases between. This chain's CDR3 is CASSRLETQYF. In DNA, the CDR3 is TGTGCCAGCAGTCGTCTAGAGACCCAGTACTTC.

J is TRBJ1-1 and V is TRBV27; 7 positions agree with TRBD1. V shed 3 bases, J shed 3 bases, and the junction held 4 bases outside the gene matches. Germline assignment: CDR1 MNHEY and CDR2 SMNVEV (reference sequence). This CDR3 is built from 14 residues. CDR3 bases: TGTGCCAGCAGTTTGAACAGGGGTGACACTGAAGCTTTCTTT. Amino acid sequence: CASSLNRGDTEAFF.

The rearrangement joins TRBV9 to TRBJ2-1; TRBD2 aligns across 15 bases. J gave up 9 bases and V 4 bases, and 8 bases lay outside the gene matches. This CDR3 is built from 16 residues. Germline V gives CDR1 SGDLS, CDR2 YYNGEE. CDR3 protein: CASSLGLAGGVIEQFF. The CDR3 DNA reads TGTGCCAGCAGCCTCGGACTAGCGGGAGGGGTGATTGAGCAGTTCTTC.

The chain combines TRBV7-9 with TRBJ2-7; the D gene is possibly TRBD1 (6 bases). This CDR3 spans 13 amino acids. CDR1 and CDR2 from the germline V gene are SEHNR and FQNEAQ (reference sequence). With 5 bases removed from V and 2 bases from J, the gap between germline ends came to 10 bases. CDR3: CASSRPGAYEQYF. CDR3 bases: TGTGCCAGCAGCCGGCCAGGGGCCTACGAGCAGTACTTC.

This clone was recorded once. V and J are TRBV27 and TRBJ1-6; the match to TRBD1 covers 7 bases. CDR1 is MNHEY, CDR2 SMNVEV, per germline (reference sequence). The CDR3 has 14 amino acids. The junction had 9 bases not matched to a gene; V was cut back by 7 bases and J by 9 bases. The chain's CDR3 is CASTEAGGGSPLHF. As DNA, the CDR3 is TGTGCCAGCACCGAGGCAGGGGGTGGTTCACCCCTCCACTTT.

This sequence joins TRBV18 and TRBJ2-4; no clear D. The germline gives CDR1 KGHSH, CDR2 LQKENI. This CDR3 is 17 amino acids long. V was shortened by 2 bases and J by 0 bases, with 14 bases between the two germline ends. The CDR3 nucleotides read TGTGCCAGCTCACCAAGGGCAGAGGCGCTAGCCAAAAACATTCAGTACTTC. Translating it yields CASSPRAEALAKNIQYF.